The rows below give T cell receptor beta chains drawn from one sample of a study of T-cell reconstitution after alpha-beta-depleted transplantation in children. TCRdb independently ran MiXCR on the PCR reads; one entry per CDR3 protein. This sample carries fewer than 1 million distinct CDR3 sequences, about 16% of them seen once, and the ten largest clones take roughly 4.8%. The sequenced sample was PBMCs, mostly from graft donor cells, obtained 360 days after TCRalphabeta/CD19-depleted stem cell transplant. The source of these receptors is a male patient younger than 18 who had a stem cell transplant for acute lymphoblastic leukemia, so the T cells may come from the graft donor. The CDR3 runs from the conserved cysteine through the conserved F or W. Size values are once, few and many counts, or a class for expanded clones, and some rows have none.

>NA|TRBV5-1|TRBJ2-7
CASSSYLYEQYF
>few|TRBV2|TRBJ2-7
CASRSTSGGYEQYF
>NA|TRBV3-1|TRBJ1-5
CASSQAWQLNQPQHF
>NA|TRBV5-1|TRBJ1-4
CASSLAGGHHNEKLFF
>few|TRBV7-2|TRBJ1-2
CASSPLGALDGYTF
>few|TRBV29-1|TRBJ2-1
CSAGQGRVDEQFF
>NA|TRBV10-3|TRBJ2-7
CAISVEGHEQYF
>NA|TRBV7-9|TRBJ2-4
CASSSRGRLDIQYF
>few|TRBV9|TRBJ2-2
CASSVAVLGYSGELFF
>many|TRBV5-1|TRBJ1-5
CASSEGQTFENQPQHF
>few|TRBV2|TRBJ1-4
CASSRDGRTNEKLFF
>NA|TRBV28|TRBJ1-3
CASAITGGAGNTIYF
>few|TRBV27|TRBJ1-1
CASRPGTGPPTMGAFF
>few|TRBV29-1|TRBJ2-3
CSDLRRPELSTDTQYF
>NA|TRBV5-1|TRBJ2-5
CASSREGTQETQYF